This TCR beta chain comes out of a study of sequential checkpoint blockade in melanoma. Treatment reported: randomized to nivolumab then ipilimumab (arm A) or the reverse (arm B). Repertoires were generated with immunoSEQ multiplex PCR, while TCRdb's copy carries only in-frame clones and drops some. The sample holds under 20,000 clones, around 74% seen once. The receptor's source is a human donor with melanoma. Sample: CD8+ T cells sorted from blood (inferred from file names), taken from a patient given nivolumab and ipilimumab in sequence.

CDR3 loop: CASSDSPVHSTDTQYF. CDR3 sequence (DNA): TGTGCCAGCAGTGACTCACCAGTTCATAGCACAGATACGCAGTATTTT. This chain connects TRBV6-4 to TRBJ2-3; D is undetermined. The CDR3 sequence is 16 residues long. Germline CDR1 and CDR2: MRHNA and SNTAGT. V was pared by 0 bases and J by 0 bases, with 10 bases between.